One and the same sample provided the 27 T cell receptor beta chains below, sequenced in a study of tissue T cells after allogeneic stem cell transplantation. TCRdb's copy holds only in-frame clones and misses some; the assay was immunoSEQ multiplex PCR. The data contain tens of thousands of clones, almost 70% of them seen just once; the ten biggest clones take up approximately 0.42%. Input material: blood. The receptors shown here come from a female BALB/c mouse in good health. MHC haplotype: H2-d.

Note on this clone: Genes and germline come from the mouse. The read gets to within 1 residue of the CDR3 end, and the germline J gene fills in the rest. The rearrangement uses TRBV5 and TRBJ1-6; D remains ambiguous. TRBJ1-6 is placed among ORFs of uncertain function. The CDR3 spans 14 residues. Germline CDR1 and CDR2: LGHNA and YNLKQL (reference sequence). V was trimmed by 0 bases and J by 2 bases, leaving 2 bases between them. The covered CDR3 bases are TGTGCCAGCAGCCAAGACACCTATAATTCGCCCCTCTAC. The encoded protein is CASSQDTYNSPLY. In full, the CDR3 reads CASSQDTYNSPLYF.

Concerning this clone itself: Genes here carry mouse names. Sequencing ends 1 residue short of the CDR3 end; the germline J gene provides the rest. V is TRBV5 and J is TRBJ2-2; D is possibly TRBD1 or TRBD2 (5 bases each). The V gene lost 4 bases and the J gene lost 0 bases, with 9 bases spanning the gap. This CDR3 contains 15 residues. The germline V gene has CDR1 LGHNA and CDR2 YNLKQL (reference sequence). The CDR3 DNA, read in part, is TGTGCCAGCAGCCCCCGGGACGCAAACACCGGGCAGCTCTAC. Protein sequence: CASSPRDANTGQLY. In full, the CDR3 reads CASSPRDANTGQLYF.

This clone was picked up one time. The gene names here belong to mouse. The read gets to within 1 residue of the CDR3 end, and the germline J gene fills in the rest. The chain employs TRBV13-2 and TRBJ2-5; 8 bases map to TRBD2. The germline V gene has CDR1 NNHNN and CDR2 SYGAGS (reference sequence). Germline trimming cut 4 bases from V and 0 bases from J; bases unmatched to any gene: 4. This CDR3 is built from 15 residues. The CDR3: CASGSGTGNQDTQYF. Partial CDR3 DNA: TGTGCCAGCGGTTCCGGGACTGGTAACCAAGACACCCAGTAC.

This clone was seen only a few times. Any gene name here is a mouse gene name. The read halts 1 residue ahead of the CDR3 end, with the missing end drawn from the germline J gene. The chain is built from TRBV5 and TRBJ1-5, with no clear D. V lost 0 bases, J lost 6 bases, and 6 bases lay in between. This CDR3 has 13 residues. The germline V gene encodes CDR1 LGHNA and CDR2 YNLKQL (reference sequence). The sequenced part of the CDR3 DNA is TGTGCCAGCAGCCAAGATAAAGTCCAGGCTCCGCTT. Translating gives CASSQDKVQAPL. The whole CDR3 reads CASSQDKVQAPLF.

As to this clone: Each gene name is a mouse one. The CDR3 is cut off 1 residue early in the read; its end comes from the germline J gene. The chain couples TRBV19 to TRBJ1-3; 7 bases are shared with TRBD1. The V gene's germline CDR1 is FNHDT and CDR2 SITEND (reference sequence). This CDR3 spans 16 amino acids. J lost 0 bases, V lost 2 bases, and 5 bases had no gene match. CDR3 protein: CASSIVQGGSGNTLYF. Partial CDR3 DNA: TGTGCCAGCAGTATTGTCCAGGGGGGTTCTGGAAATACGCTCTAT.

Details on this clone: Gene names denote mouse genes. This CDR3 reads CASGDGGYTGQLYF. Incomplete CDR3 DNA: TGTGCCAGCGGTGATGGGGGGTACACCGGGCAGCTCTAC. The chain is built from TRBV13-2 and TRBJ2-2; D tentatively reads TRBD1 or TRBD2 (5 bases each). The CDR3 end lies 1 residue beyond the end of the read and is filled in from the germline J gene. Trimming pared 0 bases from V and 3 bases from J, leaving 6 bases between. The CDR3 consists of 14 residues. CDR1 NNHNN and CDR2 SYGAGS come from the germline V gene (reference sequence).

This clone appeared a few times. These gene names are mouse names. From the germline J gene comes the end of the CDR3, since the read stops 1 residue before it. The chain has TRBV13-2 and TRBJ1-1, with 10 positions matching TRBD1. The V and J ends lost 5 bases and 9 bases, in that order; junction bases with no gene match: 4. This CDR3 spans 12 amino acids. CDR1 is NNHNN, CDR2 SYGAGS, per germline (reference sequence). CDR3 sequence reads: CASGTGGAKVFF. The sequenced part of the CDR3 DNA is TGTGCCAGCGGGACAGGGGGCGCGAAAGTCTTC.

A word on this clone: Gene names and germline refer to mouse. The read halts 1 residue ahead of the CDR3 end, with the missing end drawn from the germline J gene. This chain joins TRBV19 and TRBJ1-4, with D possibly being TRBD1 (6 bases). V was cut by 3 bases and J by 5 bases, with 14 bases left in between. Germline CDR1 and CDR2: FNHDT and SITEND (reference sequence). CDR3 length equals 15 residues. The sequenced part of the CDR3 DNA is TGTGCCAGCAGTACCTCCGGGACAATAAACGAAAGATTATTT. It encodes CASSTSGTINERLF. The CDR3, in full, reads CASSTSGTINERLFF.

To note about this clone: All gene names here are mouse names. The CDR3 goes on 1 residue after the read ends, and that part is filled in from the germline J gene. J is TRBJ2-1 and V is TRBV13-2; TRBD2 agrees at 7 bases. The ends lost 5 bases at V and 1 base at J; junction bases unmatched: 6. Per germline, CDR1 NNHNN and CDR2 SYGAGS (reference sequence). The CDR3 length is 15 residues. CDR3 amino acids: CASGLYGGNYAEQFF. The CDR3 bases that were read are TGTGCCAGCGGCCTTTATGGGGGGAACTATGCTGAGCAGTTC.

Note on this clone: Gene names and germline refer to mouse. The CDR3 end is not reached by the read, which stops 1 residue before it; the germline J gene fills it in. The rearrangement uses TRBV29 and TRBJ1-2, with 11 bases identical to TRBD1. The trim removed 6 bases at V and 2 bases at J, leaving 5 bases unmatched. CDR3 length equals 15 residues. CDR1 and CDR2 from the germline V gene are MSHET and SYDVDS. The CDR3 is CASRDRDRGNSDYTF. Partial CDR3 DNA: TGTGCTAGCAGGGACCGGGACAGGGGGAACTCCGACTACACC. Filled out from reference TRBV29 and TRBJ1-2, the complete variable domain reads DMKVTQMPRYLIKRMGENVLLECGQDMSHETMYWYRQDPGLGLQLIYISYDVDSNSEGDIPKGYRVSRKKREHFSLILDSAKTNQTSVYFCASRDRDRGNSDYTFGSGTRLLVI.

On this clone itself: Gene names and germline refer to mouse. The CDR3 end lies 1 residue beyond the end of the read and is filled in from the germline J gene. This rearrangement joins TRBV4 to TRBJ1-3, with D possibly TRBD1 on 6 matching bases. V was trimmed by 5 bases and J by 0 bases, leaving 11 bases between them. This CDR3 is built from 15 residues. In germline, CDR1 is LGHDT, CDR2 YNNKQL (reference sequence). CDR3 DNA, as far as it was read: TGTGCCAGCAGCCTAACAGGGTCTTCTGGAAATACGCTCTAT. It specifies CASSLTGSSGNTLY. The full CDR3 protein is CASSLTGSSGNTLYF.

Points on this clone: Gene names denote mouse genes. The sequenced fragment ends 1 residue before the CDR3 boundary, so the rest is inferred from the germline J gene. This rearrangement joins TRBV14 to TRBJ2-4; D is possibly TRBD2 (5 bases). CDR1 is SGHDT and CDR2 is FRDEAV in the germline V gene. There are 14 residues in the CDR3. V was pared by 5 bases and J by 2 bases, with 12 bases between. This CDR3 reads CASRTWGVQNTLYF. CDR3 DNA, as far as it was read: TGTGCCAGCAGGACATGGGGAGTTCAAAACACCTTGTAC.

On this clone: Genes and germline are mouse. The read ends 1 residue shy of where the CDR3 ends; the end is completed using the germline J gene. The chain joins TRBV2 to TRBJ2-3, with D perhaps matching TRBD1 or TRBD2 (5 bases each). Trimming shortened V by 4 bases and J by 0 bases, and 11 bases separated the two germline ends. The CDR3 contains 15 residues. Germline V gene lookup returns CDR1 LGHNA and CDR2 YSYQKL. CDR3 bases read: TGTGCCAGCAGCCCCCATCGGGACAGTGCAGAAACGCTGTAT. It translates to CASSPHRDSAETLY. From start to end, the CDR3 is CASSPHRDSAETLYF.

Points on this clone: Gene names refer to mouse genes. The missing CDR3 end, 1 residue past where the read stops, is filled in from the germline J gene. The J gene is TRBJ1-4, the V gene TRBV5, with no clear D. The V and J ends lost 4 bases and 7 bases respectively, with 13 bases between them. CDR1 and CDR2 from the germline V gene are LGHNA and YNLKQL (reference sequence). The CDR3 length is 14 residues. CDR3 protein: CASSPSRNTERLFF. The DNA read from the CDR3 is TGTGCCAGCAGCCCATCCCGGAACACCGAAAGATTATTT.

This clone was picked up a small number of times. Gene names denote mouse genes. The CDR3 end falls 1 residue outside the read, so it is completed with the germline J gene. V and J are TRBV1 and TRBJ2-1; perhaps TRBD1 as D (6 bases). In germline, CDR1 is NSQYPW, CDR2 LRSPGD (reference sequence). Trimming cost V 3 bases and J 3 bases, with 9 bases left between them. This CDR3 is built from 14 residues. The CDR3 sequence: CTCSAGQIYAEQFF. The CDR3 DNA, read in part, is TGCACCTGCAGTGCGGGACAAATCTATGCTGAGCAGTTC.

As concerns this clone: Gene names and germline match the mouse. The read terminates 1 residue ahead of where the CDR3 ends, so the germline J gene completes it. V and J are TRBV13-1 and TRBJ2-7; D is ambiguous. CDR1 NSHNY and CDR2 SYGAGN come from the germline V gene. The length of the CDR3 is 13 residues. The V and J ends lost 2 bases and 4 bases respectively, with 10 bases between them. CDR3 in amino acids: CASSELGIYEQYF. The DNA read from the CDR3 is TGTGCCAGCAGTGAATTGGGCATTTATGAACAGTAC.

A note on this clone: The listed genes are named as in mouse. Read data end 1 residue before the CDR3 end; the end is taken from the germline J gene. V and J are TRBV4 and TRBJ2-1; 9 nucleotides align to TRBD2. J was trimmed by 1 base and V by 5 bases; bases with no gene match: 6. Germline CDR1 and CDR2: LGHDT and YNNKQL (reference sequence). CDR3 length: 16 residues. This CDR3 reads CASSQAGGGNYAEQFF. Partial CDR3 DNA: TGTGCCAGCAGCCAGGCTGGGGGGGGGAACTATGCTGAGCAGTTC.

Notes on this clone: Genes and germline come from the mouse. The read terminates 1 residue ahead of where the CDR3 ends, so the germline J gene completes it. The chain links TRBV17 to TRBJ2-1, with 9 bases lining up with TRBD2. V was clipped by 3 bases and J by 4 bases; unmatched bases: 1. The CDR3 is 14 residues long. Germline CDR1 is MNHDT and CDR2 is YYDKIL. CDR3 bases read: TGTGCTAGCAGTAGTGGACTGGGGTATGCTGAGCAGTTC. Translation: CASSSGLGYAEQF. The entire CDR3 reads CASSSGLGYAEQFF.

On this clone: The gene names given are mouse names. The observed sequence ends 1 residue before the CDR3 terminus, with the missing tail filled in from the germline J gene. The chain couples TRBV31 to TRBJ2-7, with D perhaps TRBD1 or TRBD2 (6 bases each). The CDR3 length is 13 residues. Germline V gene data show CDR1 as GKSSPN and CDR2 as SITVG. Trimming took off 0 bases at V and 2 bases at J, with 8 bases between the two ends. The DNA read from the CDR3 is TGTGCCTGGAGTCTGAGGGGGGCCTATGAACAGTAC. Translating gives CAWSLRGAYEQY. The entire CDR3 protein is CAWSLRGAYEQYF.

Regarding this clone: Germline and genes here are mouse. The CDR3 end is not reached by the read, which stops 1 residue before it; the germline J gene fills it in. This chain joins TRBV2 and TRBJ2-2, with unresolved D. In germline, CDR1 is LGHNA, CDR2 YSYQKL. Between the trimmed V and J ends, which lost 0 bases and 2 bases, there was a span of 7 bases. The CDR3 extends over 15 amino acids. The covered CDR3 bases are TGTGCCAGCAGCCAAGACCTGGCGAACACCGGGCAGCTCTAC. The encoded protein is CASSQDLANTGQLY. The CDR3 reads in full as CASSQDLANTGQLYF.

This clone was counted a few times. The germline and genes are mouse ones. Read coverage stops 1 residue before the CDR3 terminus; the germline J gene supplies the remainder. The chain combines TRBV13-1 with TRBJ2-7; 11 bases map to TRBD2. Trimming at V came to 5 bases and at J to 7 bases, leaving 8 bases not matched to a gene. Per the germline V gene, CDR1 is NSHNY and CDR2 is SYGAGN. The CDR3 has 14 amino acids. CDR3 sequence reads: CASRLTGGALEQYF. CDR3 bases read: TGTGCCAGCAGACTCACTGGGGGGGCGCTGGAACAGTAC.

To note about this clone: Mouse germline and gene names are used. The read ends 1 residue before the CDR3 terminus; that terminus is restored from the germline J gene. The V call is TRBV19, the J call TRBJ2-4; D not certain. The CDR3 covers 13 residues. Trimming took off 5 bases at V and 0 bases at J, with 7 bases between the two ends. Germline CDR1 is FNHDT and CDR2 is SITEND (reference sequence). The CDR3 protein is CASRLASQNTLYF. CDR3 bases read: TGTGCCAGCAGGCTGGCTAGTCAAAACACCTTGTAC.

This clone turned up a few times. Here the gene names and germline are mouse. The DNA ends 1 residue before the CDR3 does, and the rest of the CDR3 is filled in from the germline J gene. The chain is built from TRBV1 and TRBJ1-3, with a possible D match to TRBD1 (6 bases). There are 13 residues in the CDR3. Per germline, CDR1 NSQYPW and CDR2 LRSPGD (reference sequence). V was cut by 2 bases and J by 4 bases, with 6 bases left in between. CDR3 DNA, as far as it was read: TGCACCTGCAGTGCACAGGGGGGAAATACGCTCTAT. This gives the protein CTCSAQGGNTLY. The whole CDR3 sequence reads CTCSAQGGNTLYF.

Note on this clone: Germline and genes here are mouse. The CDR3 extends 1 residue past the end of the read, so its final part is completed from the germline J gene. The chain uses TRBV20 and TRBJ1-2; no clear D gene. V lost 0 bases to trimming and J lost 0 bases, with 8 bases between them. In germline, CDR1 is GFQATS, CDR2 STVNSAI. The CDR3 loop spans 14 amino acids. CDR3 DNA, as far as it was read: TGTGGTGCTAGGGATATGGAGACAAACTCCGACTACACC. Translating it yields CGARDMETNSDYT. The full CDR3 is CGARDMETNSDYTF.

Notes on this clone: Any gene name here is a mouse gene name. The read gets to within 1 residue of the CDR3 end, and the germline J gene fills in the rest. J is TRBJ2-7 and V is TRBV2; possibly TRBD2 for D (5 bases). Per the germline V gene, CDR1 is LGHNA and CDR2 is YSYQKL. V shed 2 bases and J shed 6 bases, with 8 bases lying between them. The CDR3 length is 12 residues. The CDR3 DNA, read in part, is TGTGCCAGCAGCCAATCTGGGTTTGAACAGTAC. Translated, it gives CASSQSGFEQY. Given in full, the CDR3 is CASSQSGFEQYF.

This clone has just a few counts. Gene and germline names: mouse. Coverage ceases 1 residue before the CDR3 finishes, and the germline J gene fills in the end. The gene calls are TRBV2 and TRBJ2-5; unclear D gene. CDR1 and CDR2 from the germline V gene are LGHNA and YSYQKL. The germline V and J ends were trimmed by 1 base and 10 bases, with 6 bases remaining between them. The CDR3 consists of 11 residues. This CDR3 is CASSQGSPQYF. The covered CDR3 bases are TGTGCCAGCAGCCAAGGGAGTCCCCAGTAC. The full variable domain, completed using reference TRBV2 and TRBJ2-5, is DPKIIQKPKYLVAVTGSEKILICEQYLGHNAMYWYRQSAKKPLEFMFSYSYQKLMDNQTASSRFQPQSSKKNHLDLQITALKPDDSATYFCASSQGSPQYFGPGTRLLVL.

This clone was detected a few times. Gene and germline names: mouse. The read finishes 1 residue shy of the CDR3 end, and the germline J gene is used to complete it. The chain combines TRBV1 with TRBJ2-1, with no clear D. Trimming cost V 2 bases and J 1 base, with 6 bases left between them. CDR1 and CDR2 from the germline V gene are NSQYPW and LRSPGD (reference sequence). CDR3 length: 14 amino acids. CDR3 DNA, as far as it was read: TGCACCTGCAGTGCATCACAAAACTATGCTGAGCAGTTC. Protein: CTCSASQNYAEQF. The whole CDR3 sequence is CTCSASQNYAEQFF. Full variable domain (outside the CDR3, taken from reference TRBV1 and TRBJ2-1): VTLLEQNPRWRLVPRGQAVNLRCILKNSQYPWMSWYQQDLQKQLQWLFTLRSPGDKEVKSLPGADYLATRVTDTELRLQVANMSQGRTLYCTCSASQNYAEQFFGPGTRLTVL.